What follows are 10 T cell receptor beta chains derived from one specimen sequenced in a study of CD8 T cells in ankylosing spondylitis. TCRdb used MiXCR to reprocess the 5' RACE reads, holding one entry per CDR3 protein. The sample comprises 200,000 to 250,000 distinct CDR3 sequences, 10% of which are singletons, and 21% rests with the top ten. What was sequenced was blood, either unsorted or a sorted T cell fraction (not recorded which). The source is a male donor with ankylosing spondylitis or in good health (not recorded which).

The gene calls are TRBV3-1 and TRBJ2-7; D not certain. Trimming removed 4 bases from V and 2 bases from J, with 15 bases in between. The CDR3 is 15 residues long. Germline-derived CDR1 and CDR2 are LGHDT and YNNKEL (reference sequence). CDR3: CASSLKGREAYEQYF. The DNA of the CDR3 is TGTGCCAGCAGCCTCAAGGGTCGAGAGGCCTACGAGCAGTACTTC.

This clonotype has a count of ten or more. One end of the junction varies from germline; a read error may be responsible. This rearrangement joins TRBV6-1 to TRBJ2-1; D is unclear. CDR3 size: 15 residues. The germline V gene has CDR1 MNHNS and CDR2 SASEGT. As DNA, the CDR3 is TGTGCCAGCAGGGAAGACGGTAGCTCCTACAATGAGCAGTTCTTC. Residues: CASREDGSSYNEQFF.

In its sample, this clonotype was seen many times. The CDR3 DNA follows: TGTGCCAGCAGTGTTGACAGCTACTATGGCTACACCTTC. It yields the protein CASSVDSYYGYTF. The V gene is TRBV2, the J gene TRBJ1-2, with D perhaps matching TRBD1 (5 bases). The germline V and J ends were trimmed by 4 bases and 3 bases, with 9 bases remaining between them. The CDR3 extends over 13 amino acids. CDR1 SNHLY and CDR2 FYNNEI come from the germline V gene.

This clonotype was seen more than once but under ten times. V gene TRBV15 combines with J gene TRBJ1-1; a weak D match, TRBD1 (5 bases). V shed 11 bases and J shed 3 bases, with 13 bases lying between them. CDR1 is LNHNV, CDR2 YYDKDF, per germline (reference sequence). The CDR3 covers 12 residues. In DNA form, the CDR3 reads TGTGCCGCCAATGGAGGGGACACTGAAGCTTTCTTT. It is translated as CAANGGDTEAFF.

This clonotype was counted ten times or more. Here the CDR3 reads CSASRNQETQYF. In DNA form, the CDR3 reads TGCAGTGCTAGTCGGAACCAAGAGACCCAGTACTTC. The chain carries TRBV20-1 and TRBJ2-5; D unclear. The germline V gene encodes CDR1 DFQATT and CDR2 SNEGSKA (reference sequence). The CDR3 runs to 12 residues. Trimming removed 3 bases at V and 0 bases at J, with 5 bases between.

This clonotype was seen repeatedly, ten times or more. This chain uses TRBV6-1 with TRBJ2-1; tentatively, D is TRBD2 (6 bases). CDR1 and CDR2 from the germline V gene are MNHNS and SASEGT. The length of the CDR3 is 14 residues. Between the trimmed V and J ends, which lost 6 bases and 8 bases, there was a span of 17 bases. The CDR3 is CASSPGSRRDEQFF. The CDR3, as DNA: TGTGCCAGCAGCCCCGGGAGTAGGCGCGATGAGCAGTTCTTC.

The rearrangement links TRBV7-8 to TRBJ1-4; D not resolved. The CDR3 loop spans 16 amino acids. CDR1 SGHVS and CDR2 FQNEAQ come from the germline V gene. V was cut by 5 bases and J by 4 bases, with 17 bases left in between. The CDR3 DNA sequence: TGTGCCAGCAGCCCCCGAACAACGACGGGTAATGAAAAACTGTTTTTT. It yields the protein CASSPRTTTGNEKLFF.

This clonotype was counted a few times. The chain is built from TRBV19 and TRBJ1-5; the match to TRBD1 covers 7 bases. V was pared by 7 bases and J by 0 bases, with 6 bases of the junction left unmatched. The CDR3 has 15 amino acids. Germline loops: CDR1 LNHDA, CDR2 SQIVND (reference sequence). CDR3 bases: TGTGCCAGTAACCAGGGACAGATTAGCAATCAGCCCCAGCATTTT. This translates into CASNQGQISNQPQHF.

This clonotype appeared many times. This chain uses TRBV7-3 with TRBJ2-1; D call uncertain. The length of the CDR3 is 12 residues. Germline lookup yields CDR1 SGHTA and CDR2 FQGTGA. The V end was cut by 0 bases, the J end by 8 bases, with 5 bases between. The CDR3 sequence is CASSLTPDEQFF. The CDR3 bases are TGTGCCAGCAGCTTAACTCCGGATGAGCAGTTCTTC.

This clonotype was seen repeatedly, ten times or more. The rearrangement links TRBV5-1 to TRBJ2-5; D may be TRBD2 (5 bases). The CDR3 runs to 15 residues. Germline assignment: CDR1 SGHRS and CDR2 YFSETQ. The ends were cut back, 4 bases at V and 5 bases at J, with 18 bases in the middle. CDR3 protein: CASSPVLGAGETQYF. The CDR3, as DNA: TGCGCCAGCAGCCCAGTTCTCGGCGCGGGTGAGACCCAGTACTTC.